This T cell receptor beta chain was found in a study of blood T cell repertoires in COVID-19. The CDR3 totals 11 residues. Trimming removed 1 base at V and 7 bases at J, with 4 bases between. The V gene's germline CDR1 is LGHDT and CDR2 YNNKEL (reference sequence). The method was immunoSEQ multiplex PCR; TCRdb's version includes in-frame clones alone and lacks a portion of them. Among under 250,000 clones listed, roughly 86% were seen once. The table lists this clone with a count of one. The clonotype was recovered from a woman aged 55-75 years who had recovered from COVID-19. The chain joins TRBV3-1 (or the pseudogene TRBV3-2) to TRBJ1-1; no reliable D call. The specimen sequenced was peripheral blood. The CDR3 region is CASSQVDEAFF. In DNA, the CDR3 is TGTGCCAGCAGCCAAGTAGATGAAGCTTTCTTT.